The entry below gives a single TCR beta chain sequence along with its context. Its antigen remains unknown. This specimen comes from a study of shared clonotypes between healthy human individuals. Study-level points and caveats: Non-shared clonotypes displayed generation probabilities falling below those of clonotypes present in all four donors.

TCRdb's copy holds only in-frame clones and misses some; the assay was immunoSEQ multiplex PCR. The sample shows 2 million to 3 million clones, 80% to 95% of them seen only once. CDR3 length equals 15 residues. V trimming: 1 base; J trimming: 4 bases; junction bases outside the gene matches: 4. Per the germline V gene, CDR1 is MNHEY and CDR2 is SMNVEV (reference sequence). Sequenced: naive CD4+ T cells from PBMCs. Subset given: CD45RA+ positively selected. The sequence was obtained from a man aged 18 to 35 in good health. Some clones in this sample may be carry-over from other donors' samples. The chain joins TRBV27 to TRBJ1-5; TRBD1 aligns across 7 bases. The CDR3 DNA is TGTGCCAGCAGTTTATACTACAGGGGAAATCAGCCCCAGCATTTT. Its protein product is CASSLYYRGNQPQHF.